Following are 26 T cell receptor beta chains from one sample sequenced in a study of shared clonotypes between healthy human individuals. Here immunoSEQ multiplex PCR was the method, and the copy in TCRdb shows in-frame clones only, minus some. Found here are about 960,000 clones, approximately 80% of them singletons; the top ten hold about 1.5%. The source material was memory CD4+ T cells sorted from blood. Subset here: CD45RA-negative fraction. Every receptor here comes from a man younger than 30 in good health.

The chain couples TRBV2 to TRBJ2-2, with D possibly matching TRBD2 (5 bases). The CDR3 has 15 amino acids. V was pared by 4 bases and J by 4 bases, with 13 bases between. Germline assignment: CDR1 SNHLY and CDR2 FYNNEI. The CDR3 spells CASSVTAAVTGELFF. In DNA, the CDR3 is TGTGCCAGCAGTGTAACAGCGGCGGTCACCGGGGAGCTGTTTTTT.

This chain links TRBV30 with TRBJ2-3; D gene unclear. Trimming took 7 bases from V and 2 from J, leaving 13 bases between them. The germline gives CDR1 GTSNPN, CDR2 SVGIG (reference sequence). The CDR3 runs to 13 residues. The CDR3 reads CALAKPPTDTQYF. The CDR3 DNA reads as TGTGCCTTAGCCAAGCCCCCCACAGATACGCAGTATTTT.

The chain employs TRBV28 and TRBJ2-2; 9 bases fit TRBD2. This CDR3 contains 15 residues. The germline gives CDR1 MDHEN, CDR2 SYDVKM. Trimming took 10 bases from V and 3 from J; bases not matched to a gene: 9. CDR3 protein: CATTRGGADTGELFF. CDR3 nucleotides: TGTGCCACCACGCGCGGGGGGGCAGACACCGGGGAGCTGTTTTTT.

Only one count was recorded for this clone. The V gene is TRBV5-6, the J gene TRBJ2-1; 7 bases line up with TRBD2. The V gene end was trimmed by 5 bases and the J gene end by 9 bases; junction bases not matched to a gene: 17. The CDR3 is 16 residues long. Germline lookup yields CDR1 SGHDT and CDR2 YYEEEE. CDR3 bases: TGTGCCAGCAGTTCACCGGGACTATCCCTCGGGGGTGAGCAGTTCTTC. Encoded protein: CASSSPGLSLGGEQFF.

In DNA, the CDR3 is TGTGCCACCAGCAGAGGCACAGGACAGCTGTCGGGAGATACGCAGTATTTT. Translating it yields CATSRGTGQLSGDTQYF. The J gene is TRBJ2-3, the V gene TRBV15; weak D call: TRBD1 (6 bases). The CDR3 is 17 residues long. Germline loops: CDR1 LNHNV, CDR2 YYDKDF (reference sequence). V was pared by 1 base and J by 5 bases, with 19 bases between.

The sample holds a few counts of this clone. The V and J genes are TRBV6-1 and TRBJ2-5, with 9 bases aligning to TRBD1. There are 15 residues in the CDR3. Germline CDR1 MNHNS, CDR2 SASEGT. V trimming: 0 bases; J trimming: 7 bases; junction bases outside the gene matches: 6. CDR3 in amino acids: CASSEADRGIATQYF. The CDR3 coding sequence is TGTGCCAGCAGTGAAGCGGACAGGGGAATAGCGACCCAGTACTTC.

The V gene is TRBV7-2, the J gene TRBJ1-2, with 8 bases lining up with TRBD1. This CDR3 is built from 15 residues. V was clipped by 5 bases and J by 3 bases; unmatched bases: 8. Germline V gene sequence: CDR1 SGHTA, CDR2 FQGNSA. The CDR3 spells CASSPQTTGDYGYTF. The CDR3 DNA sequence: TGTGCCAGCAGCCCCCAAACGACAGGGGACTATGGCTACACCTTC. Together with reference TRBV7-2 and TRBJ1-2, the CDR3 gives the full variable domain: GAGVSQSPSNKVTEKGKDVELRCDPISGHTALYWYRQSLGQGLEFLIYFQGNSAPDKSGLPSDRFSAERTGGSVSTLTIQRTQQEDSAVYLCASSPQTTGDYGYTFGSGTRLTVV.

The chain employs TRBV25-1 and TRBJ1-4; maybe TRBD1 (5 bases). V was clipped by 2 bases and J by 8 bases, with 18 bases between them. Germline V lookup: CDR1 MGHDK, CDR2 SYGVNS. There are 16 residues in the CDR3. The DNA for the CDR3 is TGTGCCAGCAGTGAACCCACGATCTCAAGACAGGAAAAACTGTTTTTT. Its protein is CASSEPTISRQEKLFF.

This clone was seen a single time. V is TRBV15 and J is TRBJ1-4, with 12 positions matching TRBD1. CDR3 length equals 15 residues. Germline lookup yields CDR1 LNHNV and CDR2 YYDKDF (reference sequence). The V segment lost 3 bases and the J segment 11 bases; nucleotides outside the gene matches: 7. CDR3 in amino acids: CATSSLGQGARKLFF. The CDR3 DNA is TGTGCCACCAGCAGCTTGGGACAGGGGGCAAGGAAACTGTTTTTT.

V usage is TRBV27 and J usage is TRBJ1-1; D is undetermined. Germline V gene data show CDR1 as MNHEY and CDR2 as SMNVEV (reference sequence). V was clipped by 5 bases and J by 10 bases, with 17 bases between them. This CDR3 has 13 amino acids. CDR3 loop: CASSPIYGYRAFF. The CDR3 DNA sequence: TGTGCCAGCAGTCCCATATACGGGTACCGAGCTTTCTTT.

V and J are TRBV6-1 and TRBJ2-1; D not resolved. V was cut by 6 bases and J by 10 bases, with 13 bases left in between. Germline V lookup: CDR1 MNHNS, CDR2 SASEGT. The CDR3 length is 12 residues. CDR3 coding DNA: TGTGCCAGCAGCTTCGCCGAAGGGGAGCAGTTCTTC. It is translated as CASSFAEGEQFF.

The chain combines TRBV2 with TRBJ2-5, with a possible D match to TRBD1 (6 bases). V dropped 8 bases and J dropped 1 base, with 14 bases sitting between them. Germline V gene data show CDR1 as SNHLY and CDR2 as FYNNEI. The CDR3 loop spans 14 amino acids. The CDR3 region is CASGSTGFQETQYF. DNA of the CDR3: TGTGCCAGCGGCTCGACAGGTTTCCAAGAGACCCAGTACTTC. The full variable domain, with the rest looked up from reference TRBV2 and TRBJ2-5, is EPEVTQTPSHQVTQMGQEVILRCVPISNHLYFYWYRQILGQKVEFLVSFYNNEISEKSEIFDDQFSVERPDGSNFTLKIRSTKLEDSAMYFCASGSTGFQETQYFGPGTRLLVL.

A word on this clone: Since a much larger clone is just one base distant, this may be a read error. At the DNA level, this CDR3 is encoded by other sequences in the same sample as well. The chain employs TRBV5-1 and TRBJ2-3; D remains unclear. Between the trimmed V and J ends, which lost 0 bases and 6 bases, there was a span of 2 bases. This CDR3 spans 11 amino acids. The germline CDR1 and CDR2 sequences are SGHRS and YFSETQ. CDR3 DNA: TGCGCCAGCAGCTTGGCCGATACGCAGTATTTT. Translating gives CASSLADTQYF.

The rearrangement links TRBV18 to TRBJ1-1; unclear D gene. This CDR3 region has 14 residues. Deletions cut 3 bases from V and 1 base from J, with 9 bases between. The germline V gene encodes CDR1 KGHSH and CDR2 LQKENI. CDR3 sequence reads: CASSPIEGNTEAFF. For the CDR3, the DNA is TGTGCCAGCTCACCTATAGAGGGGAACACTGAAGCTTTCTTT.

This clone was counted a few times. The CDR3 nucleotides read TGTGCCATCAGGGAAGGGGACAGGGGAGGCTACACCTTC. Translating gives CAIREGDRGGYTF. V and J are TRBV10-3 and TRBJ1-2; 10 bases match TRBD1. The CDR3 consists of 13 residues. Trimming at V came to 6 bases and at J to 8 bases, leaving 6 bases not matched to a gene. In germline, CDR1 is ENHRY, CDR2 SYGVKD.

This sequence joins TRBV18 and TRBJ2-1, with 9 bases lining up with TRBD1. The germline gives CDR1 KGHSH, CDR2 LQKENI. V shed 3 bases and J 9 bases; nucleotides not matched to a gene: 9. The CDR3 is 15 amino acids. This CDR3 reads CASSPPGQGQGEQFF. DNA of the CDR3: TGTGCCAGCTCACCCCCGGGACAGGGTCAAGGTGAGCAGTTCTTC.

The rearrangement uses TRBV25-1 and TRBJ2-1; 12 positions agree with TRBD2. V lost 5 bases to trimming and J lost 2 bases; unmatched junction nucleotides: 4. The CDR3 is 16 residues long. Germline V CDR1 and CDR2: MGHDK, SYGVNS. CDR3 nucleotides: TGTGCCAGCAGTCCGTGGACTAGCGGGGCCTACAATGAGCAGTTCTTC. It is translated as CASSPWTSGAYNEQFF.

The rearrangement links TRBV7-2 to TRBJ2-5; TRBD1 matches 7 bases. CDR1 and CDR2 (germline): SGHTA, FQGNSA. V trimming: 5 bases; J trimming: 7 bases; junction bases outside the gene matches: 7. The length of the CDR3 is 13 residues. The CDR3 nucleotides read TGTGCCAGCAGCAATACAGGGGTTGGGACCCAGTACTTC. Its translation is CASSNTGVGTQYF.

This clone was seen more than once but under ten times. One end of the junction is discordant with germline, which a read error may explain. V is TRBV29-1 and J is TRBJ2-4; D gene unclear. Germline CDR1 is SQVTM and CDR2 is ANQGSEA. The CDR3 has 14 amino acids. DNA of the CDR3: TGCAGCGCCTGGGTGGGAATAGCCAAAAACATTCAGTGCTTC. Protein: CSAWVGIAKNIQCF.

This chain joins TRBV7-9 and TRBJ2-7; D may match TRBD1 or TRBD2 (6 bases each). Between the trimmed V and J ends, which lost 1 base and 2 bases, there was a span of 9 bases. The CDR3 length is 14 residues. Looked up from germline, CDR1 is SEHNR and CDR2 is FQNEAQ (reference sequence). CDR3 in DNA: TGTGCCAGCAGCTTAGGGGGGGCTCCCTACGAGCAGTACTTC. Translating it yields CASSLGGAPYEQYF.

This CDR3 reads CASRGFNQPQHF. In DNA form, the CDR3 reads TGTGCCAGTCGGGGGTTCAATCAGCCCCAGCATTTT. The chain employs TRBV19 and TRBJ1-5; the D gene is possibly TRBD1 (5 bases). The CDR3 loop spans 12 amino acids. V lost 8 bases to trimming and J lost 3 bases, with 8 bases between them. In germline, CDR1 is LNHDA, CDR2 SQIVND (reference sequence).

V and J are TRBV10-2 and TRBJ2-7; unclear D gene. V was trimmed by 6 bases and J by 6 bases, leaving 15 bases between them. This CDR3 region has 13 residues. Germline CDR1 reads WSHSY; CDR2 reads SAAADI. As DNA, the CDR3 is TGCGCCAGCAGAACGCCTCTTACGGGCGAGCAGTACTTC. Its protein is CASRTPLTGEQYF.

On this clone: The identical CDR3 is also encoded by other nucleotide sequences in the sample. The genes are TRBV28 and TRBJ2-5, with D possibly TRBD2 on 7 matching bases. The ends were cut back, 2 bases at V and 2 bases at J, with 9 bases in the middle. Germline values: CDR1 MDHEN, CDR2 SYDVKM. The CDR3 loop spans 14 amino acids. The CDR3 protein is CASSLAGAQETQYF. The CDR3 bases are TGTGCCAGCAGTTTAGCGGGGGCACAAGAGACCCAGTACTTC.

The chain links TRBV30 to TRBJ1-5; tentative D call: TRBD1 (5 bases). With 0 bases removed from V and 7 bases from J, the gap between germline ends came to 10 bases. There are 13 residues in the CDR3. CDR1 and CDR2 from the germline V gene are GTSNPN and SVGIG (reference sequence). Here the CDR3 reads CAWSVRGEQPQHF. CDR3 in DNA: TGTGCCTGGAGTGTACGAGGGGAGCAGCCCCAGCATTTT. The complete variable domain, with remaining parts taken from reference TRBV30 and TRBJ1-5, reads SQTIHQWPATLVQPVGSPLSLECTVEGTSNPNLYWYRQAAGRGLQLLFYSVGIGQISSEVPQNLSASRPQDRQFILSSKKLLLSDSGFYLCAWSVRGEQPQHFGDGTRLSIL.

J is TRBJ2-1 and V is TRBV10-1; no clear D. V was pared by 8 bases and J by 2 bases, with 13 bases between. The CDR3 has 14 residues. Per the germline V gene, CDR1 is WNHNN and CDR2 is SYGVQD (reference sequence). The CDR3 protein is CASANRVAYNEQFF. CDR3 coding DNA: TGCGCCAGCGCTAATAGAGTAGCCTACAATGAGCAGTTCTTC.

The genes are TRBV7-8 and TRBJ2-6; a possible D gene is TRBD1 (7 bases). The germline CDR1 and CDR2 sequences are SGHVS and FQNEAQ. The germline V and J ends were trimmed by 5 bases and 2 bases, with 19 bases remaining between them. The CDR3 length is 18 residues. The CDR3 protein is CASSPWQGGEAGANVLTF. CDR3 in DNA: TGTGCCAGCAGCCCATGGCAGGGGGGAGAAGCTGGGGCCAACGTCCTGACTTTC.